Presented here are 4 T cell receptor beta chains from one specimen sequenced in a study of CD8 T cells in Susac syndrome. When the RNA was reverse transcribed, random hexamers were used with an input of about 0.5 to 1 ug. TCRdb re-analysed the immunoSEQ multiplex PCR reads in MiXCR, keeping a single row per CDR3 protein. The sample lists 150,000 or so distinct CDR3 sequences; about 96% were seen once. The sample consisted of CD4+ T cells from PBMCs. The receptors derive from a human donor with Susac syndrome.

This clonotype was detected once. V gene TRBV7-2 combines with J gene TRBJ2-1; D perhaps matches TRBD2 (6 bases). Trimming took 4 bases from V and 9 from J, leaving 16 bases between them. CDR1 and CDR2 (germline): SGHTA, FQGNSA. The CDR3 covers 14 residues. CDR3 sequence: CASSSRRAGGEQFF. The CDR3 DNA is TGTGCCAGCAGCTCCCGGAGGGCCGGGGGTGAGCAGTTCTTC. The full variable domain, in which reference TRBV7-2 and TRBJ2-1 provide the parts outside the CDR3, is GAGVSQSPSNKVTEKGKDVELRCDPISGHTALYWYRQSLGQGLEFLIYFQGNSAPDKSGLPSDRFSAERTGGSVSTLTIQRTQQEDSAVYLCASSSRRAGGEQFFGPGTRLTVL.

The rearrangement links TRBV2 to TRBJ1-6; D possibly corresponds to TRBD1 (5 bases). The CDR3 length is 13 residues. V was shortened by 3 bases and J by 10 bases, with 10 bases between the two germline ends. In germline, CDR1 is SNHLY, CDR2 FYNNEI. CDR3 bases: TGTGCCAGCAGTGATCAGGGAATCTCACCCCTCCACTTT. It is translated as CASSDQGISPLHF.

This rearrangement joins TRBV11-2 to TRBJ2-5; D unresolved. The ends were cut back, 2 bases at V and 1 base at J, with 8 bases in the middle. Germline V lookup: CDR1 SGHAT, CDR2 FQNNGV. CDR3 length: 14 residues. CDR3 in DNA: TGTGCCAGCAGCTTAAGAGCCTTCCAAGAGACCCAGTACTTC. This encodes CASSLRAFQETQYF.

The V gene is TRBV4-3, the J gene TRBJ2-1; 11 bases agree with TRBD1. V lost 0 bases and J lost 8; bases outside the gene matches: 9. The CDR3 spans 17 residues. Germline loops: CDR1 LGHNA, CDR2 YSLEER. The CDR3 DNA sequence: TGCGCCAGCAGCCAAGATTGGGGACAGGGGGAGACAGATGAGCAGTTCTTC. Translated: CASSQDWGQGETDEQFF.